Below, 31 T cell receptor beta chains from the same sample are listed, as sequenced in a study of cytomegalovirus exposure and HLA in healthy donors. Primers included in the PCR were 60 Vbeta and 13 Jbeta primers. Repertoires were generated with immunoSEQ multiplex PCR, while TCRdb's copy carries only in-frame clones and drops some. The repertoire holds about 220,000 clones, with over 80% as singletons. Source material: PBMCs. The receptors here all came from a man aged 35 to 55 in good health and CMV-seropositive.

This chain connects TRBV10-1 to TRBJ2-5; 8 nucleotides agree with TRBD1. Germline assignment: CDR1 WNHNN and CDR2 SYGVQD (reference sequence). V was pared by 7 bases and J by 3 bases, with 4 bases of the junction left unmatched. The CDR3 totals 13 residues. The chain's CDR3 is CASTPDREETQYF. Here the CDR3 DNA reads TGCGCCAGCACACCGGACAGGGAAGAGACCCAGTACTTC.

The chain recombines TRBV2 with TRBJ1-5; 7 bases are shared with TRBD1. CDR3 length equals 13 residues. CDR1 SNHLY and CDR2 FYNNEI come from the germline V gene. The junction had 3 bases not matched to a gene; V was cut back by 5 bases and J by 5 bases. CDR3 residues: CASSRDRDQPQHF. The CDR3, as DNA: TGTGCCAGCAGTCGTGACAGGGATCAGCCCCAGCATTTT.

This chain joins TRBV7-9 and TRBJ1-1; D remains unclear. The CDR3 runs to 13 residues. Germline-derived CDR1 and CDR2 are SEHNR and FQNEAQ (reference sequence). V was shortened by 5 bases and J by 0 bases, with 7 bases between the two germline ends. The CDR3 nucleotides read TGTGCCAGCAGCCGCGCTGTGAACACTGAAGCTTTCTTT. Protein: CASSRAVNTEAFF. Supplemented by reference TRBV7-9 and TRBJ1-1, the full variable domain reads DTGVSQNPRHKITKRGQNVTFRCDPISEHNRLYWYRQTLGQGPEFLTYFQNEAQLEKSRLLSDRFSAERPKGSFSTLEIQRTEQGDSAMYLCASSRAVNTEAFFGQGTRLTVV.

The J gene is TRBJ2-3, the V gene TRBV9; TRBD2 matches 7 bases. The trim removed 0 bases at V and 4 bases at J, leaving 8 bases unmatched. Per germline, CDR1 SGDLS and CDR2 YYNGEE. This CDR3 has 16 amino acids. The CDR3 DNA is TGTGCCAGCAGCGTAGGGAGAGCCGGGGGGTCAGATACGCAGTATTTT. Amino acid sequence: CASSVGRAGGSDTQYF.

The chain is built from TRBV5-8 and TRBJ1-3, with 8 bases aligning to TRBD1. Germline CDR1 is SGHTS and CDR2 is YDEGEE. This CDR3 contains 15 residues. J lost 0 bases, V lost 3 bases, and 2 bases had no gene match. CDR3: CASSWGTGSGNTIYF. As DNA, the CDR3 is TGTGCCAGCAGCTGGGGGACAGGCTCTGGAAACACCATATATTTT.

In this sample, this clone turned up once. CDR3 loop: CASSSGASGLYEQFF. The DNA for the CDR3 is TGTGCCAGCAGCTCCGGGGCTAGCGGGTTGTATGAGCAGTTCTTC. The V call is TRBV7-3, the J call TRBJ2-1, with TRBD2 identical over 8 bases. The V gene end was trimmed by 4 bases and the J gene end by 8 bases; junction bases not matched to a gene: 10. Germline lookup yields CDR1 SGHTA and CDR2 FQGTGA. The length of the CDR3 is 15 residues.

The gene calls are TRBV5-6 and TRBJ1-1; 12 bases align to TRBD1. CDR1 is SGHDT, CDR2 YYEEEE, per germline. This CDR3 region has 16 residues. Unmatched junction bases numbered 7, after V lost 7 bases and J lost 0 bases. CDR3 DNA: TGTGCCAGCTTCCGGGACAGGGGGCTTATGAACACTGAAGCTTTCTTT. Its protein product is CASFRDRGLMNTEAFF.

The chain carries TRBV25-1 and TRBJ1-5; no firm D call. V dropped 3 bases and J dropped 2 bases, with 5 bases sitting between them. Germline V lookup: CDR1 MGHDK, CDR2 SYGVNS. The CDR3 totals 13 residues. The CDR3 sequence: CASSERGNQPQHF. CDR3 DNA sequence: TGTGCCAGCAGTGAGAGGGGCAATCAGCCCCAGCATTTT. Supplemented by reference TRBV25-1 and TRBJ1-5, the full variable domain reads EADIYQTPRYLVIGTGKKITLECSQTMGHDKMYWYQQDPGMELHLIHYSYGVNSTEKGDLSSESTVSRIRTEHFPLTLESARPSHTSQYLCASSERGNQPQHFGDGTRLSIL.

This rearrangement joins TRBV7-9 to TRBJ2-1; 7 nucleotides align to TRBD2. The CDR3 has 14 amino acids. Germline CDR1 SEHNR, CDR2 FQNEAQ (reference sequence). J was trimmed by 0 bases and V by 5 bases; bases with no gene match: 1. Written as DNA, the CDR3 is TGTGCCAGCAGCCGCGGGAGCTCCTACAATGAGCAGTTCTTC. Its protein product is CASSRGSSYNEQFF.

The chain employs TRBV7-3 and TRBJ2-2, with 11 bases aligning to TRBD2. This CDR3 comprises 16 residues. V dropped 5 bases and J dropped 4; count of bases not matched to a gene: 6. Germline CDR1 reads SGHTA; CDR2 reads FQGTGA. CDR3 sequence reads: CASSPEGLAVTGELFF. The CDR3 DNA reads TGTGCCAGCAGCCCGGAGGGACTAGCGGTCACCGGGGAGCTGTTTTTT.

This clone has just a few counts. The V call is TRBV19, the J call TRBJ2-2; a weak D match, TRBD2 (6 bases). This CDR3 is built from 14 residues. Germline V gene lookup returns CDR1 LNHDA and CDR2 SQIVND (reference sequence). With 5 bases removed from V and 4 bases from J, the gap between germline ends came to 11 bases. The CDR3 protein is CASSLTSTTGELFF. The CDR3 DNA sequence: TGTGCCAGTAGTCTTACTAGCACCACCGGGGAGCTGTTTTTT.

CDR3 protein: CASTWREENKETQYF. The CDR3 nucleotides are TGTGCCAGTACATGGCGGGAGGAGAATAAAGAGACCCAGTACTTC. The chain has TRBV19 and TRBJ2-5; 8 bases are a match to TRBD2. Germline lookup yields CDR1 LNHDA and CDR2 SQIVND (reference sequence). The ends lost 7 bases at V and 3 bases at J; junction bases unmatched: 10. The CDR3 runs 15 residues.

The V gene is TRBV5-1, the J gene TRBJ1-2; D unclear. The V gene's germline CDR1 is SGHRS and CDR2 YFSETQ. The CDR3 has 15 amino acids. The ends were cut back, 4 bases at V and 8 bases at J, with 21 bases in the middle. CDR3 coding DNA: TGCGCCAGCAGCCAAGCTAGCGGGAAACCTGGGGGCTACACCTTC. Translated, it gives CASSQASGKPGGYTF.

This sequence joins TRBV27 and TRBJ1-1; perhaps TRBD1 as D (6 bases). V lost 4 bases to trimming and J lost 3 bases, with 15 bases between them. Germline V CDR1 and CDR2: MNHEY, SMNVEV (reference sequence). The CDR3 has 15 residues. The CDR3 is CASSSVGRGHTEAFF. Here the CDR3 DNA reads TGTGCCAGCAGTTCCGTAGGCAGGGGACACACTGAAGCTTTCTTT.

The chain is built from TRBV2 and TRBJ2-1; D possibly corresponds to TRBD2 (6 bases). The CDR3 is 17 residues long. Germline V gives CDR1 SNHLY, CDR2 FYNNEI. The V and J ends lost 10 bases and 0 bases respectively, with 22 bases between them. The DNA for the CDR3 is TGTGCCACAATTCCTGGGAGGCGGGGTAGCTCCTACAATGAGCAGTTCTTC. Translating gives CATIPGRRGSSYNEQFF.

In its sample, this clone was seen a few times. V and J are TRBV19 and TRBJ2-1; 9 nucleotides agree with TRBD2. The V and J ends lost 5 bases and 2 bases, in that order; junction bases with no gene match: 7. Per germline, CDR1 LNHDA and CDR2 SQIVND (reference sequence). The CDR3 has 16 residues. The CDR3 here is CASSFMTSGPYNEQFF. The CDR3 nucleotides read TGTGCCAGTAGTTTTATGACTAGCGGTCCCTACAATGAGCAGTTCTTC. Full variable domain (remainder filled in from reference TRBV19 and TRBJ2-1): DGGITQSPKYLFRKEGQNVTLSCEQNLNHDAMYWYRQDPGQGLRLIYYSQIVNDFQKGDIAEGYSVSREKKESFPLTVTSAQKNPTAFYLCASSFMTSGPYNEQFFGPGTRLTVL.

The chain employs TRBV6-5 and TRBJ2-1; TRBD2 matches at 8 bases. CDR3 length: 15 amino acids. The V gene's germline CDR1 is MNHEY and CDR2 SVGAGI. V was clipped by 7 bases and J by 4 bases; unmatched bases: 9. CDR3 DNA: TGTGCCAGCACCCAAAGCGGGAGACATTACAATGAGCAGTTCTTC. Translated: CASTQSGRHYNEQFF.

The CDR3 region has the DNA TGTGCCAGAAGCTTCACTGGACAGGGCGGGGAGACCCAGTACTTC. It translates to CARSFTGQGGETQYF. J is TRBJ2-5 and V is TRBV5-3; 8 nucleotides match TRBD1. TRBV5-3 is reported as an ORF; its role is uncertain. This CDR3 spans 15 amino acids. The V and J ends lost 2 bases and 5 bases, in that order; junction bases with no gene match: 8.

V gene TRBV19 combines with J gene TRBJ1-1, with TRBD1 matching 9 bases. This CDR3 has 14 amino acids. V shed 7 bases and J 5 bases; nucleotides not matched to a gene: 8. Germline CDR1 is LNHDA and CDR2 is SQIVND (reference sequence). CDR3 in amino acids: CASTTGTGRTEAFF. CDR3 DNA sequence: TGTGCCAGTACCACCGGGACAGGGAGGACTGAAGCTTTCTTT.

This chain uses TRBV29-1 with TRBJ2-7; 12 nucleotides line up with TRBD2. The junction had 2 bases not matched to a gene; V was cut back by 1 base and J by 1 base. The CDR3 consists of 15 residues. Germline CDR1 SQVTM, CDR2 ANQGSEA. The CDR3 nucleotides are TGCAGCGTTGAAGGGACTAGCGGGATGTCCTACGAGCAGTACTTC. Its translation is CSVEGTSGMSYEQYF.

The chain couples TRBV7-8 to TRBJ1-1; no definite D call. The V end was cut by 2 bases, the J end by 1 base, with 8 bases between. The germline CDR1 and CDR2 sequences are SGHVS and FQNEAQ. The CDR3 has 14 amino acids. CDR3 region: CASSLYGENTEAFF. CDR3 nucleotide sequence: TGTGCCAGCAGCTTATATGGAGAGAACACTGAAGCTTTCTTT.

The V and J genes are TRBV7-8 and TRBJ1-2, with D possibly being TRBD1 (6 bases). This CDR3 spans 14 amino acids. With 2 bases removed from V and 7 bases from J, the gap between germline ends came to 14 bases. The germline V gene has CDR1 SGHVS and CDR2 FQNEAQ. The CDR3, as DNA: TGTGCCAGCAGCTTATATGGGGACAAGTCTGGCTACACCTTC. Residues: CASSLYGDKSGYTF. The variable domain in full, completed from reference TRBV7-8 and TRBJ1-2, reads GAGVSQSPRYKVAKRGQDVALRCDPISGHVSLFWYQQALGQGPEFLTYFQNEAQLDKSGLPSDRFFAERPEGSVSTLKIQRTQQEDSAVYLCASSLYGDKSGYTFGSGTRLTVV.

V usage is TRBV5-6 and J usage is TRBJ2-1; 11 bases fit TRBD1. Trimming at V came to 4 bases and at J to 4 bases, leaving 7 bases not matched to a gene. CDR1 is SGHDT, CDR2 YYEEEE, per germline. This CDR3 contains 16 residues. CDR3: CASSRLDRGLYNEQFF. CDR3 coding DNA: TGTGCCAGCAGCCGCCTGGACAGGGGGCTGTACAATGAGCAGTTCTTC.

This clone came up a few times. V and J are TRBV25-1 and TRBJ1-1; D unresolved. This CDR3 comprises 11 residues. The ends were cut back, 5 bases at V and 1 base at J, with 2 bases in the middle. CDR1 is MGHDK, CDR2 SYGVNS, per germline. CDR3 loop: CASSRNTEAFF. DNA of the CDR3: TGTGCCAGCAGTCGGAACACTGAAGCTTTCTTT. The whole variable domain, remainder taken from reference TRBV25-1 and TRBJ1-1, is EADIYQTPRYLVIGTGKKITLECSQTMGHDKMYWYQQDPGMELHLIHYSYGVNSTEKGDLSSESTVSRIRTEHFPLTLESARPSHTSQYLCASSRNTEAFFGQGTRLTVV.

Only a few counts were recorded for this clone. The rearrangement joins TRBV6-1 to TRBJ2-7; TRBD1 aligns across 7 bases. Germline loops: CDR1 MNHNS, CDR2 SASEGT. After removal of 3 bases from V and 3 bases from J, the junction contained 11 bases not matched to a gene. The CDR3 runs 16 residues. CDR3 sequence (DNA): TGTGCCAGCAGTGATCCTCGGGCAGGGGGTTACTACGAGCAGTACTTC. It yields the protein CASSDPRAGGYYEQYF.

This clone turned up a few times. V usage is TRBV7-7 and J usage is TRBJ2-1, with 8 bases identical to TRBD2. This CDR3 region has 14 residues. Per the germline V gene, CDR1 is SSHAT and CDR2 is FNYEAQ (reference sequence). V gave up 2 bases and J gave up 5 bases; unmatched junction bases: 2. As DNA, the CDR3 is TGTGCCAGCAGCTTAAGCGGGAGCCACAATGAGCAGTTCTTC. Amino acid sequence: CASSLSGSHNEQFF.

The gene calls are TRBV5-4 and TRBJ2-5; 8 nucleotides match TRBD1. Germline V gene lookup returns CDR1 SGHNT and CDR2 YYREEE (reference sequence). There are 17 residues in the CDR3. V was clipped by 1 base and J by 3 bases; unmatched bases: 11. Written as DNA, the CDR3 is TGTGCCAGCAGCTTGTTAGGACAGGGAGAGGGGAAAGAGACCCAGTACTTC. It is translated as CASSLLGQGEGKETQYF.

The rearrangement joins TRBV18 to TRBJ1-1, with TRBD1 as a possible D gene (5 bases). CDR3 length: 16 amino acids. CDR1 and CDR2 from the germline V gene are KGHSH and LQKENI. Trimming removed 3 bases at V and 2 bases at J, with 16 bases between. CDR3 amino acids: CASSPSGRGSNTEAFF. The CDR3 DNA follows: TGTGCCAGCTCACCGTCGGGGAGGGGAAGTAACACTGAAGCTTTCTTT.

CDR3 coding DNA: TGTGCCAGCAGTGACTTCAGGGAACCCTACGAGCAGTACTTC. Protein product: CASSDFREPYEQYF. This sequence joins TRBV2 and TRBJ2-7; D is possibly TRBD1 (5 bases). CDR1 is SNHLY, CDR2 FYNNEI, per germline. Deletions cut 3 bases from V and 2 bases from J, with 11 bases between. This CDR3 comprises 14 residues.

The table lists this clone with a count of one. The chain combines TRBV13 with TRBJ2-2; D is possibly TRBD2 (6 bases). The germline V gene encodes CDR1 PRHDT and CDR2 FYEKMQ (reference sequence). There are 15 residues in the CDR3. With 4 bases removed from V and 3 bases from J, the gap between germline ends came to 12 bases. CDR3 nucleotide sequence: TGTGCCAGCAGCTCACGGGACTCTTACACCGGGGAGCTGTTTTTT. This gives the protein CASSSRDSYTGELFF.

CDR3 amino acids: CASSFGQNTEAFF. CDR3 DNA: TGTGCCAGCAGCTTTGGACAGAACACTGAAGCTTTCTTT. V gene TRBV11-3 combines with J gene TRBJ1-1; D possibly corresponds to TRBD1 (5 bases). V was pared by 3 bases and J by 1 base, with 6 bases between. This CDR3 has 13 amino acids. Germline V gene lookup returns CDR1 SGHNT and CDR2 YENEEA.